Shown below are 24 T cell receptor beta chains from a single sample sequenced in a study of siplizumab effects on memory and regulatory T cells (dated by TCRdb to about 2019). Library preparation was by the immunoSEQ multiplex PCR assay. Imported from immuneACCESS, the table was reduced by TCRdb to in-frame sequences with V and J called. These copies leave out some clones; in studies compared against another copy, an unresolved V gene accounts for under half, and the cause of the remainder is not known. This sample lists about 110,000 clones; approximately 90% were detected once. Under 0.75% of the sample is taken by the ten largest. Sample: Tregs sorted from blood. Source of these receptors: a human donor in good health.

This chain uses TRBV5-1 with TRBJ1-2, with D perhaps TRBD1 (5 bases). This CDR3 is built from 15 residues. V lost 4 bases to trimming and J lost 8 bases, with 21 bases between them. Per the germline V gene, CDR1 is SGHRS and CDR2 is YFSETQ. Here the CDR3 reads CASSPGDRAENGYTF. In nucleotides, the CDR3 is TGCGCCAGCAGCCCCGGCGACAGAGCGGAAAACGGCTACACCTTC.

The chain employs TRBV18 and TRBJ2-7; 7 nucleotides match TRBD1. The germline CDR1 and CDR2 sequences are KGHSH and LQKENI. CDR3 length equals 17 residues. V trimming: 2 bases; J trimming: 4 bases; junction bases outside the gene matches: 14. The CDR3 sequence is CASSPVRSGTALYEQYF. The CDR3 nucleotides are TGTGCCAGCTCACCAGTACGATCCGGGACAGCACTTTACGAGCAGTACTTC. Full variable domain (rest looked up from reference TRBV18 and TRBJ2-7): NAGVMQNPRHLVRRRGQEARLRCSPMKGHSHVYWYRQLPEEGLKFMVYLQKENIIDESGMPKERFSAEFPKEGPSILRIQQVVRGDSAAYFCASSPVRSGTALYEQYFGPGTRLTVT.

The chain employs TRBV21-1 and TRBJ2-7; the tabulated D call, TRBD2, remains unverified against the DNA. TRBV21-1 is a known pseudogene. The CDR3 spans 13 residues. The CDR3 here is CASSPRAAGEQYF. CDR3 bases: TGTGCCAGCAGCCCGCGCGCGGCGGGCGAGCAGTACTTC.

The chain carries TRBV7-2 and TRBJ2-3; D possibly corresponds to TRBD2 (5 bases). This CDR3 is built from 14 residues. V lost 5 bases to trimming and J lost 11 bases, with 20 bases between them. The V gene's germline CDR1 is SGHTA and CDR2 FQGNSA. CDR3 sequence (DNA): TGTGCCAGCAGCGACGCAGGCTCGGGGAGAGGGCAGTATTTT. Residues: CASSDAGSGRGQYF.

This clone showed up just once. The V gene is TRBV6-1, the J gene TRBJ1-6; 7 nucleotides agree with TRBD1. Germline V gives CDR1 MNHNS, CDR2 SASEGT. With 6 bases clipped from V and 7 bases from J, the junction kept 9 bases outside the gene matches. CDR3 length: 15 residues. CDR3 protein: CASRKIAGGNSPLHF. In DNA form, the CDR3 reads TGTGCCAGCAGGAAAATTGCAGGGGGAAATTCACCCCTCCACTTT.

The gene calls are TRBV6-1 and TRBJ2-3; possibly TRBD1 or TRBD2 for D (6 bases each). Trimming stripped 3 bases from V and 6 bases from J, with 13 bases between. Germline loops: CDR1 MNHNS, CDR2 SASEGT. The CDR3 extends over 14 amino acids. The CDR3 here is CASSEGGLWDTQYF. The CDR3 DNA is TGTGCCAGCAGTGAGGGGGGCCTCTGGGATACGCAGTATTTT.

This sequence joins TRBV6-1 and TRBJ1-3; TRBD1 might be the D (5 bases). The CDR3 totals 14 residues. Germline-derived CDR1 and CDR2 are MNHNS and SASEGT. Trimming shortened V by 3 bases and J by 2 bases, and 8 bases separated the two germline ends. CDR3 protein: CASSDGRAGNTIYF. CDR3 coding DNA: TGTGCCAGCAGTGACGGCAGGGCTGGAAACACCATATATTTT.

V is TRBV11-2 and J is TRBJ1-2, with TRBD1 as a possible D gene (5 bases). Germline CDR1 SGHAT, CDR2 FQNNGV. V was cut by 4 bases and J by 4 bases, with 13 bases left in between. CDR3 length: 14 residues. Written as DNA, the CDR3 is TGTGCCAGCAGCTCGGAGTCTAGGGGCTATGGCTACACCTTC. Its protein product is CASSSESRGYGYTF.

The DNA of the CDR3 is TGTGCCAGCAGCGCCCAAGGTAATCAGCCCCAGCATTTT. Translating it yields CASSAQGNQPQHF. The chain couples TRBV7-9 to TRBJ1-5; D unclear. CDR1 and CDR2 (germline): SEHNR, FQNEAQ (reference sequence). Trimming left V 5 bases short and J 4 bases short, with 9 bases between. The CDR3 sequence is 13 residues long.

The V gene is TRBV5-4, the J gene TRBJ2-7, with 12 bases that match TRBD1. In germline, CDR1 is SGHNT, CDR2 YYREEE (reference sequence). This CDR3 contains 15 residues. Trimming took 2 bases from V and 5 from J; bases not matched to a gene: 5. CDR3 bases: TGTGCCAGCAGCTTCAAGGGGACAGGGGGCAACGAGCAGTACTTC. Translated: CASSFKGTGGNEQYF.

DNA of the CDR3: TGTGCCAGCAGTCAGGTGGGGAACCCACGAACCCAGCATTTT. Protein sequence: CASSQVGNPRTQHF. The chain couples TRBV7-9 to TRBJ1-5; D gene uncertain. The V gene's germline CDR1 is SEHNR and CDR2 FQNEAQ (reference sequence). The CDR3 loop spans 14 amino acids. Trimming removed 6 bases from V and 11 bases from J, with 20 bases in between. Variable domain in full (rest from reference TRBV7-9 and TRBJ1-5): DTGVSQNPRHKITKRGQNVTFRCDPISEHNRLYWYRQTLGQGPEFLTYFQNEAQLEKSRLLSDRFSAERPKGSFSTLEIQRTEQGDSAMYLCASSQVGNPRTQHFGDGTRLSIL.

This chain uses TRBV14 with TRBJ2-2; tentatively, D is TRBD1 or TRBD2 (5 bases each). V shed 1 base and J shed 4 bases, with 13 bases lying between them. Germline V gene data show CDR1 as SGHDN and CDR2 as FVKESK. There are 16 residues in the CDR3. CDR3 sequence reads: CASSQVTPRGTGELFF. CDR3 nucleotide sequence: TGTGCCAGCAGCCAAGTTACCCCGAGGGGCACCGGGGAGCTGTTTTTT.

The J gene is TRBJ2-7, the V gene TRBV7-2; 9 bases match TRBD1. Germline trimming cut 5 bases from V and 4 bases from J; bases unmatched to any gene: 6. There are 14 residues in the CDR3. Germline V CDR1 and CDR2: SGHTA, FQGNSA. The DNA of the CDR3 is TGTGCCAGCAGCCTCGCGACAGGGGGATACGAGCAGTACTTC. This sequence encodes CASSLATGGYEQYF.

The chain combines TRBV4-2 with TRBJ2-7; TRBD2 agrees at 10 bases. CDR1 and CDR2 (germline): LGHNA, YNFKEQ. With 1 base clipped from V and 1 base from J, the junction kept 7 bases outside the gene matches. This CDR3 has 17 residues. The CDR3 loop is CASSQAPVLAGSYEQYF. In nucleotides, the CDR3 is TGTGCCAGCAGCCAAGCTCCGGTACTAGCGGGGTCCTACGAGCAGTACTTC.

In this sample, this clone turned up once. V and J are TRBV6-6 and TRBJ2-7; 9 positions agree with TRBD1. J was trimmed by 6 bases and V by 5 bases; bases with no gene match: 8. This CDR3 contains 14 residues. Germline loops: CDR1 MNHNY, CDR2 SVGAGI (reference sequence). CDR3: CASSLDRGLSEQYF. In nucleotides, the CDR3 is TGTGCCAGCAGTCTCGACAGGGGGTTGAGCGAGCAGTACTTC.

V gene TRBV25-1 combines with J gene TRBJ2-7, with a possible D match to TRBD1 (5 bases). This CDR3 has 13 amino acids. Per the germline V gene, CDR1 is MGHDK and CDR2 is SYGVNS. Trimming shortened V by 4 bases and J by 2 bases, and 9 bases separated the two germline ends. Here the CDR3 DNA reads TGTGCCAGCAGTGGGACACCGACCTACGAGCAGTACTTC. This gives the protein CASSGTPTYEQYF.

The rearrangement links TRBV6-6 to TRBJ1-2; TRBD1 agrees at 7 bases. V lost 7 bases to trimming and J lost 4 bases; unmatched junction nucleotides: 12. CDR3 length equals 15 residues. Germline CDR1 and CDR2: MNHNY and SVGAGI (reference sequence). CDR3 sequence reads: CASTQRQGIFYGYTF. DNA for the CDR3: TGTGCCAGCACCCAACGACAGGGAATATTCTATGGCTACACCTTC.

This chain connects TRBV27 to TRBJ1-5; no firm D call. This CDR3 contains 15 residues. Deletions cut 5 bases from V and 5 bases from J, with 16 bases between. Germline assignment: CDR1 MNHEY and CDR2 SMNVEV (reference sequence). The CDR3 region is CASSPGRVPYQPQHF. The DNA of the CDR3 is TGTGCCAGCAGTCCAGGCCGGGTTCCCTATCAGCCCCAGCATTTT.

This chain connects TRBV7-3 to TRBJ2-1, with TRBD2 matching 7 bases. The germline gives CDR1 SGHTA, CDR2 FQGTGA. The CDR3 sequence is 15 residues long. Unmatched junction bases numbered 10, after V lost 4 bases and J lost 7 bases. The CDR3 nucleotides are TGTGCCAGCAGCTCAATACCCGGGGGGAGTAATGAGCAGTTCTTC. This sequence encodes CASSSIPGGSNEQFF.

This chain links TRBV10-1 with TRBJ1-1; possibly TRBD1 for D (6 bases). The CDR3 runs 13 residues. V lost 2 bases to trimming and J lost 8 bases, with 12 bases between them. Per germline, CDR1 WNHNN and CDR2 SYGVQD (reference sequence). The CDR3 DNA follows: TGCGCCAGCAGTGAGAATGTGGGGACAGAAGCTTTCTTT. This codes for CASSENVGTEAFF.

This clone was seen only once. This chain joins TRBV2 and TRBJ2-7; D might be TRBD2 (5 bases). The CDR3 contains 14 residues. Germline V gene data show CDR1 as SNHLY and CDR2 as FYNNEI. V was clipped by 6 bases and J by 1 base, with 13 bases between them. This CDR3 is CASRDKTTSYEQYF. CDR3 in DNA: TGTGCCAGCAGGGATAAGACTACGTCCTACGAGCAGTACTTC. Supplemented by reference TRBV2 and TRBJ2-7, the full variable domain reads EPEVTQTPSHQVTQMGQEVILRCVPISNHLYFYWYRQILGQKVEFLVSFYNNEISEKSEIFDDQFSVERPDGSNFTLKIRSTKLEDSAMYFCASRDKTTSYEQYFGPGTRLTVT.

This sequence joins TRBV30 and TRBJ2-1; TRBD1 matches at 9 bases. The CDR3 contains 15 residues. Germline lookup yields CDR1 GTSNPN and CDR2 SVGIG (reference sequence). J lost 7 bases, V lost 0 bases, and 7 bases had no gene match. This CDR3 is CAWSVWDRETNEQFF. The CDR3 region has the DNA TGTGCCTGGAGTGTCTGGGACAGGGAAACAAATGAGCAGTTCTTC.

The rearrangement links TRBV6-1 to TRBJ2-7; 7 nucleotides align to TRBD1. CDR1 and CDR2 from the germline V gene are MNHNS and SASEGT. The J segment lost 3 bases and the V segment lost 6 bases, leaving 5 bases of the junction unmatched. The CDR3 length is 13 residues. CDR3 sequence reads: CASSRDRVYEQYF. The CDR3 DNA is TGTGCCAGCAGCCGGGACAGAGTCTACGAGCAGTACTTC.

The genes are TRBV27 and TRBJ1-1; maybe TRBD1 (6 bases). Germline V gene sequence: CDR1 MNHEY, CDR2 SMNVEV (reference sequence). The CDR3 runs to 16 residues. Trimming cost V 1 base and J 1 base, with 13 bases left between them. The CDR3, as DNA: TGTGCCAGCAGTTTATTCCGGACAGTTGGGAACACTGAAGCTTTCTTT. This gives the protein CASSLFRTVGNTEAFF.